This TCR beta chain was sequenced in a study of cytomegalovirus exposure and HLA in healthy donors. Notes on the study in general: In a later analysis, HLA-associated TCR beta chains were more clonally expanded than equally common others. Most of the CMV-associated TCR beta chains (in a later analysis) appeared to be HLA-restricted. In a later analysis, more than 15,000 TCR beta sequences were associated with HLA alleles at 0.05 false discovery rate.

About this clone: As yet, its antigen is unknown.

V lost 0 bases and J 8 bases, leaving 20 bases between the germline ends. The CDR3 runs 17 residues. CDR1 LGHNA and CDR2 YNFKEQ come from the germline V gene. The PCR had 60 Vbeta and 13 Jbeta primers. Clones were sequenced by immunoSEQ multiplex PCR, and TCRdb holds only the in-frame ones, with some missing. The data hold approximately 190,000 clones, with more than 75% observed a single time. The sequenced material came from PBMCs. V gene TRBV4-2 combines with J gene TRBJ2-1; weak D call: TRBD2 (7 bases). The TCR was taken from a woman aged 45 to 65 in good health and CMV-seropositive. CDR3 in amino acids: CASSQDDRWGGRDEQFF. As DNA, the CDR3 is TGTGCCAGCAGCCAAGATGATCGGTGGGGGGGCCGTGATGAGCAGTTCTTC.